These 28 T cell receptor beta chains originate from one sample sequenced in a study of prognosis after radiotherapy for stage I lung cancer (dated by TCRdb to the early 2020s). Data came from an Illumina HiSeq 3000. Two rounds of multiplex PCR were used to amplify the TCR beta CDR3 region from genomic DNA. In the first PCR round, primers specific to each TRBV and TRBJ gene were used, and the primer sequences were filed in Chinese patent CN105087789A. Using fastp trimming at Q25 and MiXCR clonotype assembly, TCRdb reanalyzed the public sequencing data and kept in-frame beta chains. Every CDR3 protein is listed once, alongside the most common genes and DNA of its rows. This sample holds 11,000 to 15,000 distinct CDR3 sequences; around 35% were observed only once. 41% of the sample belongs to the ten largest clones. The source material was PBMCs, sampled before or after stereotactic body radiation therapy (not recorded which). The receptors originated from a donor of 50 years or more with non-small cell lung cancer.

Regarding this clonotype: An end of the junction does not agree with germline; a read error may underlie this. The chain carries TRBV4-1 and TRBJ2-5, with 10 bases identical to TRBD2. Germline V gene lookup returns CDR1 MGHRA and CDR2 YSYEKL. This CDR3 is built from 23 residues. CDR3: CDSSHTGSVRQGKAGGPPETKYF. The CDR3 bases are TGCGACAGCAGCCATACCGGGTCGGTTAGGCAGGGGAAAGCGGGAGGGCCTCCAGAGACCAAGTACTTC.

This clonotype showed up just once. A far larger clone lies a single base away; this is likely a read error. This chain uses TRBV6-1 with TRBJ2-3, with a tentative D call TRBD1 (6 bases). The V gene lost 6 bases and the J gene lost 2 bases, with 12 bases spanning the gap. The CDR3 has 14 residues. The germline V gene has CDR1 MNHNS and CDR2 SASEGT. CDR3 coding DNA: TGTGCCAGCAGCCGCGAGGGGGACACAGATACGCAGTATTTT. It encodes CASSREGDTDTQYF.

At least ten counts were recorded for this clonotype. The chain employs TRBV5-4 and TRBJ1-2, with D uncertain. With 0 bases removed from V and 6 bases from J, the gap between germline ends came to 9 bases. The CDR3 contains 13 residues. The germline V gene encodes CDR1 SGHNT and CDR2 YYREEE (reference sequence). The CDR3 is CASSLALIDGYTF. The CDR3 DNA follows: TGTGCCAGCAGCTTGGCCCTAATTGATGGCTACACCTTC.

The table lists this clonotype with many counts. The chain recombines TRBV11-2 with TRBJ2-7, with unresolved D. The V gene lost 5 bases and the J gene lost 0 bases, with 8 bases spanning the gap. Germline CDR1 SGHAT, CDR2 FQNNGV. The CDR3 runs 13 residues. CDR3 residues: CASSRMSSYEQYF. CDR3 DNA: TGTGCCAGCAGCCGGATGAGCTCCTACGAGCAGTACTTC.

This clonotype is medium-sized by share. The V and J genes are TRBV6-9 and TRBJ1-6; the D gene is possibly TRBD1 (6 bases). The V end lost 6 bases, the J end lost 5 bases, and 11 bases lay between the germline ends. The CDR3 is 14 amino acids. Germline CDR1 is MNHGY and CDR2 is SVAAGI. The CDR3, as DNA: TGTGCCAGCAGCTCAGGGGTGGATAATTCACCCCTCCACTTT. Protein: CASSSGVDNSPLHF.

About this clonotype itself: One base away lies a much larger clone, so this may be a sequencing read error. This rearrangement joins TRBV3-1 to TRBJ2-7; a possible D gene is TRBD2 (5 bases). Trimming cost V 2 bases and J 7 bases, with 9 bases left between them. This CDR3 spans 12 amino acids. CDR1 LGHDT and CDR2 YNNKEL come from the germline V gene (reference sequence). The CDR3 sequence is CASSQRGKEQYF. CDR3 bases: TGTGCCAGCAGCCAACGGGGAAAAGAGCAGTACTTC.

With regard to this clonotype: This may stem from a read error, because a much larger clone lies one nucleotide away. The chain is built from TRBV10-3 and TRBJ1-5, with TRBD1 as a possible D gene (5 bases). CDR3 length equals 12 residues. The V gene's germline CDR1 is ENHRY and CDR2 SYGVKD. CDR3 coding DNA: TGTGCCACCTCCGACAGTAATCAGCCCCAGCTTTTT. This translates into CATSDSNQPQLF.

The rearrangement links TRBV7-9 to TRBJ1-2; D call uncertain. The germline gives CDR1 SEHNR, CDR2 FQNEAQ (reference sequence). V lost 0 bases and J 8 bases, leaving 10 bases between the germline ends. The CDR3 has 13 residues. The CDR3 coding sequence is TGTGCCAGCAGCTTAGCGGCATGCAGGGGCTACACCTTC. Amino acids: CASSLAACRGYTF.

This clonotype showed up many times. The chain joins TRBV5-1 to TRBJ2-5; D gene ambiguous. V lost 0 bases and J lost 5, with 17 bases in between. CDR1 SGHRS and CDR2 YFSETQ come from the germline V gene. The CDR3 is 16 residues long. The DNA of the CDR3 is TGCGCCAGCAGCTTGGATGGGTATTCTGCGTCGGAGACCCAGTACTTC. Residues: CASSLDGYSASETQYF.

This clonotype has at least ten counts. The chain is built from TRBV9 and TRBJ1-1; 12 bases map to TRBD1. This CDR3 contains 18 residues. V gave up 4 bases and J gave up 5 bases; unmatched junction bases: 15. Germline assignment: CDR1 SGDLS and CDR2 YYNGEE. The DNA of the CDR3 is TGTGCCAGCAGCCCAAAACCGGGACAGGGGGCGTTAGGGACTGAAGCTTTCTTT. Its translation is CASSPKPGQGALGTEAFF. Filled out from reference TRBV9 and TRBJ1-1, the complete variable domain reads DSGVTQTPKHLITATGQRVTLRCSPRSGDLSVYWYQQSLDQGLQFLIQYYNGEERAKGNILERFSAQQFPDLHSELNLSSLELGDSALYFCASSPKPGQGALGTEAFFGQGTRLTVV.

This clonotype was found many times. The chain uses TRBV20-1 and TRBJ1-2; D gene unclear. The V end was cut by 2 bases, the J end by 8 bases, with 9 bases between. The germline V gene encodes CDR1 DFQATT and CDR2 SNEGSKA (reference sequence). This CDR3 comprises 11 residues. Here the CDR3 DNA reads TGCAGTGCTAGAACCCTCAGGGGCTACACCTTC. Protein: CSARTLRGYTF.

This clonotype was picked up many times. This chain joins TRBV18 and TRBJ1-2; 7 bases map to TRBD1. J was trimmed by 0 bases and V by 1 base; bases with no gene match: 5. Per germline, CDR1 KGHSH and CDR2 LQKENI. The CDR3 contains 16 residues. Written as DNA, the CDR3 is TGTGCCAGCTCACCACGACAGGGAATATCTAACTATGGCTACACCTTC. Amino acid sequence: CASSPRQGISNYGYTF.

Ten or more counts support this clonotype. The chain has TRBV5-1 and TRBJ2-5; TRBD2 agrees at 9 bases. Unmatched junction bases numbered 4, after V lost 3 bases and J lost 1 base. CDR1 SGHRS and CDR2 YFSETQ come from the germline V gene. The CDR3 sequence is 15 residues long. The CDR3 coding sequence is TGCGCCAGCAGCTCTAGCGGGGACGCCCAAGAGACCCAGTACTTC. Its protein product is CASSSSGDAQETQYF.

This clonotype appeared a few times. A single base is all that separates this from a far larger clone, so a read error is likely. V gene TRBV14 combines with J gene TRBJ1-6, with D perhaps matching TRBD1 (5 bases). The CDR3 consists of 14 residues. CDR1 and CDR2 from the germline V gene are SGHDN and FVKESK. Trimming stripped 6 bases from V and 9 bases from J, with 15 bases between. This chain's CDR3 is CASSSWGKGSPLHF. CDR3 nucleotides: TGTGCCAGCAGTTCATGGGGGAAGGGTTCACCCCTCCACTTT.

This clonotype was found many times. This chain joins TRBV15 and TRBJ1-2; 7 positions agree with TRBD1. Trimming removed 3 bases from V and 3 bases from J; junction bases left unmatched: 13. Per germline, CDR1 LNHNV and CDR2 YYDKDF (reference sequence). The CDR3 length is 17 residues. Written as DNA, the CDR3 is TGTGCCACCAGCAGCCATACCCCCCGGGACAGTTACTATGGCTACACCTTC. Translation: CATSSHTPRDSYYGYTF.

By frequency in the sample, this clonotype is medium-sized (0.01 to 0.1%). V is TRBV12-3 or TRBV12-4 and J is TRBJ2-1; 7 nucleotides agree with TRBD2. The CDR3 is 15 residues long. The J segment lost 4 bases and the V segment lost 6 bases, leaving 9 bases of the junction unmatched. Here the CDR3 DNA reads TGTGCCAGCAGCCGGGCCCGGGGGGATTACAATGAGCAGTTCTTC. Its protein is CASSRARGDYNEQFF.

There are many counts of this clonotype. The J gene is TRBJ2-1, the V gene TRBV7-9; possibly TRBD1 for D (6 bases). The CDR3 is 13 residues long. Looked up from germline, CDR1 is SEHNR and CDR2 is FQNEAQ (reference sequence). V was shortened by 3 bases and J by 10 bases, with 13 bases between the two germline ends. The CDR3 reads CASSFLGAREQFF. CDR3 DNA sequence: TGTGCCAGCAGCTTCCTGGGGGCCAGGGAGCAGTTCTTC. The full variable domain, in which reference TRBV7-9 and TRBJ2-1 provide the parts outside the CDR3, is DTGVSQNPRHKITKRGQNVTFRCDPISEHNRLYWYRQTLGQGPEFLTYFQNEAQLEKSRLLSDRFSAERPKGSFSTLEIQRTEQGDSAMYLCASSFLGAREQFFGPGTRLTVL.

In its sample, this clonotype was seen many times. This chain links TRBV9 with TRBJ2-3; D is possibly TRBD2 (6 bases). Germline lookup yields CDR1 SGDLS and CDR2 YYNGEE. Trimming shortened V by 6 bases and J by 2 bases, and 13 bases separated the two germline ends. The CDR3 spans 14 residues. CDR3 nucleotides: TGTGCCAGCACCCTTAGCGGTTCCACAGATACGCAGTATTTT. This encodes CASTLSGSTDTQYF. Drawing the rest from reference TRBV9 and TRBJ2-3, the complete variable domain is DSGVTQTPKHLITATGQRVTLRCSPRSGDLSVYWYQQSLDQGLQFLIQYYNGEERAKGNILERFSAQQFPDLHSELNLSSLELGDSALYFCASTLSGSTDTQYFGPGTRLTVL.

This clonotype showed up many times. The genes are TRBV14 and TRBJ2-7, with D perhaps TRBD1 or TRBD2 (5 bases each). The germline CDR1 and CDR2 sequences are SGHDN and FVKESK. Trimming removed 4 bases from V and 3 bases from J, with 16 bases in between. This CDR3 spans 15 amino acids. The CDR3: CASSPGPGANYEQYF. CDR3 in DNA: TGTGCCAGCAGCCCCGGACCCGGGGCCAACTACGAGCAGTACTTC.

Ten or more counts support this clonotype. The chain joins TRBV6-1 to TRBJ2-7, with D perhaps matching TRBD2 (5 bases). The CDR3 is 12 amino acids. V was pared by 6 bases and J by 6 bases, with 12 bases between. CDR1 is MNHNS, CDR2 SASEGT, per germline. CDR3 sequence reads: CASRWRPGEQYF. CDR3 in DNA: TGTGCCAGCAGGTGGAGGCCCGGCGAGCAGTACTTC.

This clonotype was found many times. V usage is TRBV29-1 and J usage is TRBJ2-5; 9 nucleotides line up with TRBD1. The CDR3 runs 17 residues. Trimming at V came to 4 bases and at J to 5 bases, leaving 17 bases not matched to a gene. Germline assignment: CDR1 SQVTM and CDR2 ANQGSEA. Here the CDR3 DNA reads TGCAGCGTTGTAGGGGACAGGGATCGTGGTAGCTCGGAGACCCAGTACTTC. It encodes CSVVGDRDRGSSETQYF.

This clonotype is medium-sized in the sample. The chain joins TRBV6-1 to TRBJ1-2; TRBD1 might be the D (5 bases). The V and J ends lost 6 bases and 4 bases respectively, with 15 bases between them. The germline V gene has CDR1 MNHNS and CDR2 SASEGT. This CDR3 is 14 amino acids long. The CDR3 nucleotides are TGTGCCAGCAGAGGGTGGGGGGAACGCTATGGCTACACCTTC. This gives the protein CASRGWGERYGYTF.

This clonotype is classed as medium-sized. The V gene is TRBV28, the J gene TRBJ2-7; the match to TRBD2 covers 9 bases. In germline, CDR1 is MDHEN, CDR2 SYDVKM. The junction had 8 bases not matched to a gene; V was cut back by 4 bases and J by 1 base. This CDR3 has 16 amino acids. DNA of the CDR3: TGTGCCAGCAGTTCCAGCGGGACTAGCTTTTCCTACGAGCAGTACTTC. It yields the protein CASSSSGTSFSYEQYF. The entire variable domain, with the rest obtained from reference TRBV28 and TRBJ2-7, is as follows: DVKVTQSSRYLVKRTGEKVFLECVQDMDHENMFWYRQDPGLGLRLIYFSYDVKMKEKGDIPEGYSVSREKKERFSLILESASTNQTSMYLCASSSSGTSFSYEQYFGPGTRLTVT.

At least ten counts were recorded for this clonotype. V usage is TRBV20-1 and J usage is TRBJ2-1; D is possibly TRBD2 (6 bases). Trimming took 1 base from V and 2 from J, leaving 18 bases between them. The CDR3 covers 17 residues. Germline V gives CDR1 DFQATT, CDR2 SNEGSKA (reference sequence). The chain's CDR3 is CSARVDTGRTTYNEQFF. The DNA for the CDR3 is TGCAGTGCTAGAGTCGACACCGGGAGAACGACCTACAATGAGCAGTTCTTC.

In the case of this clonotype: The junction departs from germline at one end; a sequencing error may be responsible. The chain is built from TRBV19 and TRBJ2-7; D perhaps matches TRBD1 (6 bases). The germline V gene has CDR1 LNHDA and CDR2 SQIVND (reference sequence). The CDR3 is made up of 15 amino acids. CDR3 sequence: CASSIGRQDLYEQYF. Here the CDR3 DNA reads TGTGCCAGTAGTATAGGGCGACAGGACCTTTACGAACAGTACTTC.

This clonotype was observed at least ten times. This chain links TRBV2 with TRBJ1-2; 7 nucleotides agree with TRBD1. This CDR3 is 15 amino acids long. CDR1 and CDR2 from the germline V gene are SNHLY and FYNNEI. After removal of 6 bases from V and 4 bases from J, the junction contained 11 bases not matched to a gene. CDR3 sequence: CASSATPGQLYGYTF. CDR3 DNA: TGTGCCAGCAGCGCCACTCCGGGACAGCTCTATGGCTACACCTTC.

Judged by abundance, this clonotype is medium-sized. The chain employs TRBV28 and TRBJ1-5, with a weak D call TRBD1 (5 bases). The germline gives CDR1 MDHEN, CDR2 SYDVKM. The CDR3 consists of 17 residues. The germline V and J ends were trimmed by 3 bases and 4 bases, with 19 bases remaining between them. The CDR3 spells CASSFTGQGHFNQPQHF. The CDR3 bases are TGTGCCAGCAGTTTCACTGGTCAGGGTCATTTTAATCAGCCCCAGCATTTT.

This chain connects TRBV6-1 to TRBJ2-3; D might be TRBD2 (6 bases). The ends were cut back, 4 bases at V and 6 bases at J, with 8 bases in the middle. CDR3 size: 12 residues. Germline CDR1 MNHNS, CDR2 SASEGT. CDR3 in amino acids: CASSGAGDTQYF. The CDR3 coding sequence is TGTGCCAGCAGTGGAGCGGGTGATACGCAGTATTTT.